The T cell receptor (beta chain) described here comes from a study of blood T cell repertoires in COVID-19. Study-level information: The United States, Italy and Spain were the sources of the acute and convalescent COVID-19 samples. T cells, B-cell-depleted T cells, or PBMCs provided the cDNA or gDNA that served as material.

Those enrolled in Seattle joined during active infection and were followed longitudinally afterward. Original methodology: Cell counts per sample came from amplifying reference gene primers. TCRdb's copy holds only in-frame clones and misses some; the assay was immunoSEQ multiplex PCR. The V and J calls and the clone size are those of that table, but D and trimming were determined from the DNA. The sample lists around 150,000 clones; approximately 93% were seen once. Trimming removed 6 bases from V and 4 bases from J; junction bases left unmatched: 3. This CDR3 comprises 13 residues. The germline gives CDR1 SGHVS, CDR2 FQNEAQ.

The V and J genes are TRBV7-8 and TRBJ2-5, with TRBD1 identical over 9 bases. The TCR originated in a woman aged 60-75 years with COVID-19, enrolled during active disease. Sequencing was done on a sample of peripheral blood. This CDR3 is CASRLTGGETQYF. The DNA of the CDR3 is TGTGCCAGCAGGTTGACAGGGGGAGAGACCCAGTACTTC.